Below are 25 T cell receptor beta chains sequenced from a single sample in a study of blood T cell repertoires in COVID-19. The assay was immunoSEQ multiplex PCR, and TCRdb's table has in-frame clones only and misses some. The sample lists 310,000 or so clones; roughly 85% were seen once. Input material: PBMCs or T cells enriched from blood (not recorded which). Source of these receptors: a woman aged 40-49 years who had recovered from COVID-19.

A few counts support this clone. The rearrangement links TRBV9 to TRBJ2-1; 10 nucleotides match TRBD1. This CDR3 has 16 amino acids. The J segment lost 7 bases and the V segment lost 5 bases, leaving 12 bases of the junction unmatched. CDR1 and CDR2 from the germline V gene are SGDLS and YYNGEE. CDR3 bases: TGTGCCAGCAGTAGGAGGCCCGGGGGACAGGGGAATGAGCAGTTCTTC. This encodes CASSRRPGGQGNEQFF.

V gene TRBV7-2 combines with J gene TRBJ2-5; D not certain. The length of the CDR3 is 15 residues. Germline CDR1 and CDR2: SGHTA and FQGNSA. Trimming took off 1 base at V and 1 base at J, with 10 bases between the two ends. DNA for the CDR3: TGTGCCAGCAGCTTAGGTCATGGCAGCCAAGAGACCCAGTACTTC. Amino acid sequence: CASSLGHGSQETQYF.

The chain recombines TRBV27 with TRBJ2-7; the D gene is possibly TRBD1 (6 bases). CDR1 is MNHEY and CDR2 is SMNVEV in the germline V gene (reference sequence). The V end lost 1 base, the J end lost 5 bases, and 18 bases lay between the germline ends. This CDR3 comprises 16 residues. For the CDR3, the DNA is TGTGCCAGCAGTTTATTCAAGCAGGGGAGAGTCCACGAGCAGTACTTC. Translated, it gives CASSLFKQGRVHEQYF.

The J gene is TRBJ1-1, the V gene TRBV9; D remains ambiguous. Germline lookup yields CDR1 SGDLS and CDR2 YYNGEE. Trimming shortened V by 1 base and J by 0 bases, and 10 bases separated the two germline ends. The CDR3 totals 15 residues. The CDR3 protein is CASSVPDGMNTEAFF. The CDR3 DNA sequence: TGTGCCAGCAGCGTACCGGACGGGATGAACACTGAAGCTTTCTTT.

This chain uses TRBV7-9 with TRBJ2-3, with D possibly matching TRBD2 (6 bases). CDR1 is SEHNR and CDR2 is FQNEAQ in the germline V gene (reference sequence). The CDR3 spans 15 residues. Trimming left V 5 bases short and J 4 bases short, with 16 bases between. CDR3 nucleotide sequence: TGTGCCAGCAGCCCTCCCCGCCGGGAGTCAGATACGCAGTATTTT. The encoded protein is CASSPPRRESDTQYF. Drawing the rest from reference TRBV7-9 and TRBJ2-3, the complete variable domain is DTGVSQNPRHKITKRGQNVTFRCDPISEHNRLYWYRQTLGQGPEFLTYFQNEAQLEKSRLLSDRFSAERPKGSFSTLEIQRTEQGDSAMYLCASSPPRRESDTQYFGPGTRLTVL.

The chain employs TRBV24-1 and TRBJ2-3; 8 nucleotides match TRBD2. Germline-derived CDR1 and CDR2 are KGHDR and SFDVKD. The junction had 5 bases not matched to a gene; V was cut back by 6 bases and J by 4 bases. The CDR3 is 14 amino acids. CDR3 protein: CATSIAGGPDTQYF. The CDR3 bases are TGTGCCACCAGTATTGCGGGAGGACCAGATACGCAGTATTTT.

This clone was counted once. The chain employs TRBV9 and TRBJ2-7; 11 nucleotides match TRBD1. The CDR3 spans 16 residues. V was clipped by 3 bases and J by 5 bases; unmatched bases: 10. Germline CDR1 and CDR2: SGDLS and YYNGEE. The CDR3 is CASSARTGTGGNEQYF. The DNA for the CDR3 is TGTGCCAGCAGCGCAAGAACCGGGACAGGGGGGAACGAGCAGTACTTC.

The gene calls are TRBV28 and TRBJ1-2, with a tentative D call TRBD1 (5 bases). This CDR3 spans 12 amino acids. Between the trimmed V and J ends, which lost 11 bases and 4 bases, there was a span of 14 bases. Looked up from germline, CDR1 is MDHEN and CDR2 is SYDVKM. CDR3 nucleotide sequence: TGTGCCTACGGGGGGATAATCTATGGCTACACCTTC. It encodes CAYGGIIYGYTF.

V and J are TRBV2 and TRBJ1-6; no clear D. V gave up 3 bases and J gave up 4 bases, with 16 bases separating them. Per the germline V gene, CDR1 is SNHLY and CDR2 is FYNNEI. This CDR3 region has 17 residues. The CDR3 loop is CASSDRASGRYNSPLHF. In DNA, the CDR3 is TGTGCCAGCAGTGACCGGGCCTCGGGGAGGTATAATTCACCCCTCCACTTT.

The CDR3 here is CASRQLAGGPYEQYF. The CDR3 DNA reads TGTGCCAGCAGACAACTAGCGGGAGGGCCCTACGAGCAGTACTTC. V is TRBV28 and J is TRBJ2-7; 13 nucleotides align to TRBD2. Germline lookup yields CDR1 MDHEN and CDR2 SYDVKM. Losses at the gene ends were 6 bases for V and 2 bases for J; bases not matched to a gene: 4. This CDR3 contains 15 residues.

The V gene is TRBV21-1, the J gene TRBJ2-7; the table names TRBD2, a call not compared with the DNA. TRBV21-1 is tagged as a pseudogene. This CDR3 contains 20 residues. CDR3 sequence (DNA): TGTGCCAGCACCTTATCCCGGGAACCCCAGACTAGCGGGAGTTGCTACGAGCAGTACTTC. Residues: CASTLSREPQTSGSCYEQYF.

The J gene is TRBJ2-7, the V gene TRBV5-1; 8 positions match TRBD2. J gave up 4 bases and V 2 bases, and 5 bases lay outside the gene matches. The germline V gene encodes CDR1 SGHRS and CDR2 YFSETQ. The CDR3 extends over 14 amino acids. CDR3 amino acids: CASSFTAGAYEQYF. CDR3 bases: TGCGCCAGCAGCTTTACAGCGGGGGCATACGAGCAGTACTTC.

V usage is TRBV10-3 and J usage is TRBJ2-1; D remains unclear. V lost 3 bases to trimming and J lost 4 bases, with 7 bases between them. CDR1 is ENHRY and CDR2 is SYGVKD in the germline V gene. The CDR3 is 13 amino acids. The CDR3 DNA is TGTGCCATCAGTGATCCCCTATACAATGAGCAGTTCTTC. It specifies CAISDPLYNEQFF.

The genes are TRBV12-2 and TRBJ2-1; the D call TRBD2 from the table was never checked on the DNA. TRBV12-2 is termed a pseudogene. CDR3 length equals 16 residues. DNA for the CDR3: TGTGCAAGTCGCCCAACAGCCAGCGGAGGAAGCAATGAGCAGTTCTTC. Protein product: CASRPTASGGSNEQFF.

The genes are TRBV30 and TRBJ2-1, with 9 bases that match TRBD1. The germline V gene has CDR1 GTSNPN and CDR2 SVGIG (reference sequence). The CDR3 has 15 residues. V shed 2 bases, J shed 3 bases, and the junction held 5 bases outside the gene matches. The CDR3 sequence is CAWSPGTGFYNEQFF. CDR3 sequence (DNA): TGTGCCTGGAGTCCCGGGACAGGGTTCTACAATGAGCAGTTCTTC.

The chain joins TRBV9 to TRBJ1-2; D is ambiguous. CDR3 size: 15 residues. Trimming cost V 0 bases and J 7 bases, with 16 bases left between them. Per the germline V gene, CDR1 is SGDLS and CDR2 is YYNGEE. CDR3 coding DNA: TGTGCCAGCAGCGTAGCCACCGCGGCCGTCCGTGGCTACACCTTC. Amino acids: CASSVATAAVRGYTF. Based on the CDR3 plus reference TRBV9 and TRBJ1-2, the full variable domain is DSGVTQTPKHLITATGQRVTLRCSPRSGDLSVYWYQQSLDQGLQFLIQYYNGEERAKGNILERFSAQQFPDLHSELNLSSLELGDSALYFCASSVATAAVRGYTFGSGTRLTVV.

V usage is TRBV21-1 and J usage is TRBJ2-7; the DNA was not used to check the table's D call, TRBD2. TRBV21-1 is deemed a pseudogene. This CDR3 is built from 16 residues. This CDR3 is CASSKRVTSGTHEQYF. CDR3 coding DNA: TGTGCCAGCAGCAAAAGGGTAACTAGCGGGACCCACGAGCAGTACTTC.

For the CDR3, the DNA is TGTGCCAGCAGTGATCGACAGGGCAACCAAGAGACCCAGTACTTC. Protein product: CASSDRQGNQETQYF. The chain joins TRBV6-1 to TRBJ2-5; 7 nucleotides line up with TRBD1. Trimming at V came to 3 bases and at J to 0 bases, leaving 4 bases not matched to a gene. The CDR3 loop spans 15 amino acids. CDR1 is MNHNS and CDR2 is SASEGT in the germline V gene.

The V gene is TRBV10-1, the J gene TRBJ1-2; 8 bases map to TRBD1. The ends lost 2 bases at V and 7 bases at J; junction bases unmatched: 15. This CDR3 is built from 17 residues. Germline CDR1 is WNHNN and CDR2 is SYGVQD (reference sequence). Here the CDR3 reads CASSEGPDRAFCGGYTF. CDR3 coding DNA: TGCGCCAGCAGTGAGGGTCCGGACAGGGCCTTCTGTGGTGGCTACACCTTC.

This clone was seen more than once but under ten times. This chain uses TRBV20-1 with TRBJ2-7; no clear D. There are 13 residues in the CDR3. V was cut by 3 bases and J by 5 bases, with 14 bases left in between. Germline lookup yields CDR1 DFQATT and CDR2 SNEGSKA (reference sequence). CDR3 sequence (DNA): TGCAGTGCTAGTTCCCCCAGGCCCAACGAGCAGTACTTC. It yields the protein CSASSPRPNEQYF.

The chain employs TRBV21-1 and TRBJ1-1; the table's TRBD1 call for D was not verified on the DNA. TRBV21-1 is flagged as a pseudogene. The CDR3 extends over 15 amino acids. CDR3 sequence: CASSKKGATSSEAFF. DNA for the CDR3: TGTGCCAGCAGCAAAAAGGGGGCTACCAGCTCTGAAGCTTTCTTT.

Only one count was recorded for this clone. The chain carries TRBV15 and TRBJ1-3; D is unresolved. The CDR3 is 19 amino acids. Germline CDR1 and CDR2: LNHNV and YYDKDF (reference sequence). V lost 0 bases and J lost 0, with 18 bases in between. The CDR3 coding sequence is TGTGCCACCAGCAGAGACCCAAATCTACGAGCCGGCTCTGGAAACACCATATATTTT. Translation gives CATSRDPNLRAGSGNTIYF.

The genes are TRBV11-1 and TRBJ2-2; 13 nucleotides line up with TRBD2. Germline V lookup: CDR1 SGHAT, CDR2 FQDESV (reference sequence). V gave up 5 bases and J gave up 7 bases; unmatched junction bases: 1. The CDR3 consists of 14 residues. CDR3 protein: CASSRLAGGGELFF. CDR3 nucleotides: TGTGCCAGCAGCCGACTAGCGGGAGGCGGGGAGCTGTTTTTT.

The J gene is TRBJ2-7, the V gene TRBV27; D perhaps matches TRBD2 (5 bases). V dropped 2 bases and J dropped 0 bases, with 11 bases sitting between them. The CDR3 has 15 residues. Germline V gene lookup returns CDR1 MNHEY and CDR2 SMNVEV (reference sequence). This CDR3 reads CASSLRAVPSYEQYF. The CDR3 coding sequence is TGTGCCAGCAGTTTACGAGCGGTGCCCTCCTACGAGCAGTACTTC.

The CDR3 bases are TGCGCCAGCAGCCTCGGACTAGCGGGGGACTCCTACGAGCAGTACTTC. Encoded protein: CASSLGLAGDSYEQYF. This chain connects TRBV4-3 to TRBJ2-7; 13 nucleotides line up with TRBD2. Germline-derived CDR1 and CDR2 are LGHNA and YSLEER. CDR3 size: 16 residues. Germline trimming cut 4 bases from V and 0 bases from J; bases unmatched to any gene: 3.